This TCR beta chain originates from a study of breast tumors, draining lymph nodes, adjacent tissues. The CDR3 length is 14 residues. Germline V gene sequence: CDR1 SNHLY, CDR2 FYNNEI. V shed 7 bases, J shed 6 bases, and the junction held 3 bases outside the gene matches. This clonotype appeared many times. TCRdb recomputed calls from the multiplex PCR reads with MiXCR, one row per CDR3 protein. The repertoire holds approximately 210,000 distinct CDR3 sequences, with less than 40% as singletons. Axillary draining lymph nodes of breast cancer patients supplied the node samples. The sample comprised axillary lymph node tissue. The chain couples TRBV2 to TRBJ2-1, with 13 positions matching TRBD2. The receptor's source is a female donor with breast cancer. Some clones in this sample may be carry-over from other donors' samples. This chain's CDR3 is CASKGLAGFNEQFF. The CDR3 nucleotides are TGTGCCAGCAAGGGACTAGCGGGATTCAATGAGCAGTTCTTC.